The 26 T cell receptor beta chains below were found in one sample sequenced in a study of T cells in Graves' hyperthyroidism and ophthalmopathy. Amplified TCR beta CDR3 regions derived from RNA transcripts. HTBI primers were employed in a first-round RT-PCR of the TCR CDR3. TCRdb re-derived calls from the multiplex PCR reads in MiXCR, one entry per CDR3 protein. The table lists approximately 430,000 distinct CDR3 sequences, around 14% of them singletons. Material for sequencing was blood. These receptors were collected from a woman younger than 35 with Graves' hyperthyroidism.

The J gene is TRBJ2-7, the V gene TRBV5-1; D unresolved. The CDR3 has 13 amino acids. Between the trimmed V and J ends, which lost 0 bases and 4 bases, there was a span of 8 bases. In germline, CDR1 is SGHRS, CDR2 YFSETQ. DNA for the CDR3: TGCGCCAGCAGCTTGGCAGATCCTTACGAGCAGTACTTC. Translation gives CASSLADPYEQYF. Full variable domain (outside the CDR3, taken from reference TRBV5-1 and TRBJ2-7): KAGVTQTPRYLIKTRGQQVTLSCSPISGHRSVSWYQQTPGQGLQFLFEYFSETQRNKGNFPGRFSGRQFSNSRSEMNVSTLELGDSALYLCASSLADPYEQYFGPGTRLTVT.

In its sample, this clonotype was seen many times. J is TRBJ2-7 and V is TRBV11-1; possibly TRBD1 or TRBD2 for D (5 bases each). Germline CDR1 reads SGHAT; CDR2 reads FQDESV (reference sequence). V lost 3 bases and J 6 bases, leaving 24 bases between the germline ends. CDR3 length: 17 residues. CDR3 nucleotides: TGTGCCAGCAGCTTCGGAGTAGGGGCAGGGACGGTGCTCGAGCAGTACTTC. Its translation is CASSFGVGAGTVLEQYF.

A few counts support this clonotype. The chain combines TRBV14 with TRBJ1-4; unclear D gene. Germline V gene data show CDR1 as SGHDN and CDR2 as FVKESK. V dropped 1 base and J dropped 7 bases, with 16 bases sitting between them. The CDR3 loop spans 16 amino acids. The CDR3 reads CASSQVLSAGSEKLFF. DNA for the CDR3: TGTGCCAGCAGCCAAGTCTTATCGGCAGGAAGTGAAAAACTGTTTTTT. Looking up the rest from reference TRBV14 and TRBJ1-4 gives the full variable domain: EAGVTQFPSHSVIEKGQTVTLRCDPISGHDNLYWYRRVMGKEIKFLLHFVKESKQDESGMPNNRFLAERTGGTYSTLKVQPAELEDSGVYFCASSQVLSAGSEKLFFGSGTQLSVL.

The chain employs TRBV7-9 and TRBJ2-1; TRBD2 matches at 7 bases. The CDR3 is 15 residues long. J gave up 6 bases and V 0 bases, and 5 bases lay outside the gene matches. The V gene's germline CDR1 is SEHNR and CDR2 FQNEAQ (reference sequence). This CDR3 is CASSLAGGTTNEQFF. The DNA for the CDR3 is TGTGCCAGCAGCTTAGCTGGGGGGACTACCAATGAGCAGTTCTTC. Combining the CDR3 with reference TRBV7-9 and TRBJ2-1 gives the whole variable domain DTGVSQNPRHKITKRGQNVTFRCDPISEHNRLYWYRQTLGQGPEFLTYFQNEAQLEKSRLLSDRFSAERPKGSFSTLEIQRTEQGDSAMYLCASSLAGGTTNEQFFGPGTRLTVL.

This clonotype has a single count. V and J are TRBV10-3 and TRBJ2-3; 12 bases match TRBD1. With V trimmed by 2 bases and J by 1 base, 13 bases remained unmatched. Looked up from germline, CDR1 is ENHRY and CDR2 is SYGVKD. This CDR3 contains 20 residues. As DNA, the CDR3 is TGTGCCATCAGTGAGCCGTCCCGGGACAGGGGGCGATTAGGCACAGATACGCAGTATTTT. Translating it yields CAISEPSRDRGRLGTDTQYF.

This clonotype was observed many times. The chain uses TRBV5-1 and TRBJ2-5; D may be TRBD1 (7 bases). The V gene lost 4 bases and the J gene lost 4 bases, with 20 bases spanning the gap. Germline V gene lookup returns CDR1 SGHRS and CDR2 YFSETQ. This CDR3 region has 16 residues. The CDR3 spells CASSPQGGRSVETQYF. In nucleotides, the CDR3 is TGCGCCAGCAGCCCCCAGGGGGGCAGAAGCGTAGAGACCCAGTACTTC.

Only a few counts were recorded for this clonotype. The CDR3: CASSSDRASGNTIYF. The CDR3 DNA reads as TGTGCCAGCAGCTCGGACAGGGCCTCTGGAAACACCATATATTTT. V and J are TRBV7-9 and TRBJ1-3, with TRBD1 matching over 8 bases. The CDR3 totals 15 residues. From germline, CDR1 is SEHNR and CDR2 FQNEAQ (reference sequence). The V segment lost 4 bases and the J segment 0 bases; nucleotides outside the gene matches: 2.

This clonotype has a handful of counts. The genes are TRBV5-1 and TRBJ2-3, with 8 bases fitting TRBD1. The CDR3 sequence is 14 residues long. CDR1 SGHRS and CDR2 YFSETQ come from the germline V gene. Trimming at V came to 4 bases and at J to 2 bases, leaving 3 bases not matched to a gene. The DNA of the CDR3 is TGCGCCAGCAGCCCGACAGGGGCCACAGATACGCAGTATTTT. Protein product: CASSPTGATDTQYF.

This clonotype turned up a few times. The chain has TRBV6-2 or TRBV6-3 and TRBJ1-1; D remains unclear. Germline values: CDR1 MNHEY, CDR2 SVGEGT. The germline V and J ends were trimmed by 3 bases and 1 base, with 6 bases remaining between them. This CDR3 has 13 residues. Here the CDR3 reads CASSYVKNTEAFF. In nucleotides, the CDR3 is TGTGCCAGCAGTTATGTGAAGAACACTGAAGCTTTCTTT.

The gene calls are TRBV28 and TRBJ2-4; D gene ambiguous. From germline, CDR1 is MDHEN and CDR2 SYDVKM. The CDR3 runs to 15 residues. Trimming removed 5 bases at V and 8 bases at J, with 19 bases between. CDR3 DNA: TGTGCCAGCAGTCCCCCGGGCCTACCCCAGGACATTCAGTACTTC. It codes for CASSPPGLPQDIQYF.

This clonotype was recorded at least ten times. This rearrangement joins TRBV27 to TRBJ2-7, with D maybe TRBD1 (5 bases). Germline V gene data show CDR1 as MNHEY and CDR2 as SMNVEV (reference sequence). The CDR3 spans 15 residues. V was pared by 0 bases and J by 3 bases, with 12 bases between. The CDR3 sequence is CASSLSPQGNYEQYF. The CDR3 DNA sequence: TGTGCCAGCAGTTTATCCCCCCAGGGTAACTACGAGCAGTACTTC.

This clonotype was counted many times. The V and J genes are TRBV2 and TRBJ1-2, with 8 positions matching TRBD1. Germline trimming cut 1 base from V and 8 bases from J; bases unmatched to any gene: 9. Per germline, CDR1 SNHLY and CDR2 FYNNEI. This CDR3 has 15 amino acids. CDR3 in amino acids: CASSEGTGRNRGYTF. DNA for the CDR3: TGTGCCAGCAGTGAAGGGACAGGGAGGAATCGAGGCTACACCTTC.

This clonotype has a count of ten or more. This chain connects TRBV12-3 or TRBV12-4 to TRBJ2-7, with D unclear. The V and J ends lost 7 bases and 0 bases respectively, with 10 bases between them. This CDR3 contains 13 residues. The CDR3 is CASTPESSYEQYF. The CDR3 DNA follows: TGTGCCAGCACCCCGGAGAGCTCCTACGAGCAGTACTTC.

In this sample, this clonotype turned up many times. The chain uses TRBV2 and TRBJ1-2; D not certain. V gave up 4 bases and J gave up 5 bases, with 8 bases separating them. CDR3 length: 12 residues. Germline CDR1 reads SNHLY; CDR2 reads FYNNEI. CDR3 loop: CASSADLYGYTF. In DNA form, the CDR3 reads TGTGCCAGCAGTGCAGACTTATATGGCTACACCTTC.

This clonotype was recorded many times. This chain connects TRBV3-1 to TRBJ1-1; no definite D call. The germline CDR1 and CDR2 sequences are LGHDT and YNNKEL (reference sequence). The CDR3 runs 16 residues. The germline V and J ends were trimmed by 5 bases and 4 bases, with 20 bases remaining between them. CDR3 DNA sequence: TGTGCCAGCAGCTACACCCGGACTCCCCTGGGCACTGAAGCTTTCTTT. This gives the protein CASSYTRTPLGTEAFF. Looking up the rest from reference TRBV3-1 and TRBJ1-1 gives the full variable domain: DTAVSQTPKYLVTQMGNDKSIKCEQNLGHDTMYWYKQDSKKFLKIMFSYNNKELIINETVPNRFSPKSPDKAHLNLHINSLELGDSAVYFCASSYTRTPLGTEAFFGQGTRLTVV.

This clonotype was found many times. The chain has TRBV6-1 and TRBJ2-7; possibly TRBD2 for D (6 bases). V was clipped by 8 bases and J by 2 bases, with 10 bases between them. From germline, CDR1 is MNHNS and CDR2 SASEGT. The CDR3 extends over 12 amino acids. The CDR3 spells CASWGRTYEQYF. CDR3 nucleotides: TGTGCCAGCTGGGGGAGGACCTACGAGCAGTACTTC.

This chain uses TRBV19 with TRBJ2-3; D is perhaps TRBD2 (6 bases). This CDR3 contains 14 residues. Germline loops: CDR1 LNHDA, CDR2 SQIVND (reference sequence). The germline V and J ends were trimmed by 3 bases and 5 bases, with 12 bases remaining between them. The CDR3 region is CASSINWGGDTQYF. The CDR3 DNA is TGTGCCAGTAGTATTAACTGGGGAGGAGATACGCAGTATTTT.

At least ten counts were recorded for this clonotype. The chain carries TRBV12-3 or TRBV12-4 and TRBJ2-3, with TRBD2 identical over 11 bases. The CDR3 covers 16 residues. J lost 2 bases, V lost 8 bases, and 9 bases had no gene match. Written as DNA, the CDR3 is TGTGCCAGCGGTCACCTAGCGGGAGGCCCCACAGATACGCAGTATTTT. Its translation: CASGHLAGGPTDTQYF.

This clonotype was seen repeatedly, ten times or more. CDR3 sequence reads: CASSLAQGNYGYTF. The CDR3 DNA is TGTGCCAGCAGCTTAGCACAGGGTAACTATGGCTACACCTTC. The chain employs TRBV7-2 and TRBJ1-2; perhaps TRBD1 as D (6 bases). Trimming shortened V by 0 bases and J by 1 base, and 6 bases separated the two germline ends. The germline CDR1 and CDR2 sequences are SGHTA and FQGNSA. This CDR3 is built from 14 residues. The variable domain in full, completed from reference TRBV7-2 and TRBJ1-2, reads GAGVSQSPSNKVTEKGKDVELRCDPISGHTALYWYRQSLGQGLEFLIYFQGNSAPDKSGLPSDRFSAERTGGSVSTLTIQRTQQEDSAVYLCASSLAQGNYGYTFGSGTRLTVV.

V is TRBV14 and J is TRBJ2-5, with TRBD2 matching over 8 bases. This CDR3 comprises 17 residues. With V trimmed by 0 bases and J by 5 bases, 11 bases remained unmatched. Germline values: CDR1 SGHDN, CDR2 FVKESK. This CDR3 is CASSQDWSAGDWETQYF. In DNA, the CDR3 is TGTGCCAGCAGCCAAGATTGGTCAGCGGGGGATTGGGAGACCCAGTACTTC.

There are a few counts of this clonotype. This rearrangement joins TRBV4-3 to TRBJ2-3; D might be TRBD2 (5 bases). V was pared by 1 base and J by 2 bases, with 13 bases between. Germline loops: CDR1 LGHNA, CDR2 YSLEER. The CDR3 contains 16 residues. CDR3 protein: CASSQAPSGVTDTQYF. DNA for the CDR3: TGCGCCAGCAGCCAAGCCCCAAGCGGAGTCACAGATACGCAGTATTTT.

This clonotype came up a few times. The J gene is TRBJ2-2, the V gene TRBV4-2, with D uncertain. Germline V gene sequence: CDR1 LGHNA, CDR2 YNFKEQ. CDR3 length: 16 residues. Trimming pared 3 bases from V and 6 bases from J, leaving 17 bases between. The CDR3 is CASSQANLAAAGELFF. CDR3 in DNA: TGTGCCAGCAGCCAGGCGAACCTTGCCGCCGCCGGGGAGCTGTTTTTT.

Many counts were recorded for this clonotype. V usage is TRBV6-5 and J usage is TRBJ1-6, with unresolved D. Germline V gene lookup returns CDR1 MNHEY and CDR2 SVGAGI. The germline V and J ends were trimmed by 2 bases and 7 bases, with 3 bases remaining between them. This CDR3 comprises 12 residues. This chain's CDR3 is CASSYKNSPLHF. As DNA, the CDR3 is TGTGCCAGCAGTTACAAAAATTCACCCCTCCACTTT.

This clonotype was observed at least ten times. The V gene is TRBV12-3 or TRBV12-4, the J gene TRBJ2-2; D unclear. The CDR3 covers 14 residues. V gave up 4 bases and J gave up 4 bases, with 10 bases separating them. The CDR3 sequence: CASSSQLGTGELFF. CDR3 sequence (DNA): TGTGCCAGCAGTTCGCAGTTGGGCACCGGGGAGCTGTTTTTT.

V is TRBV4-3 and J is TRBJ2-5; possibly TRBD1 for D (5 bases). This CDR3 contains 14 residues. Germline V gene sequence: CDR1 LGHNA, CDR2 YSLEER. Trimming removed 1 base at V and 2 bases at J, with 8 bases between. This chain's CDR3 is CASSQVAGQETQYF. The CDR3 coding sequence is TGCGCCAGCAGCCAAGTCGCAGGGCAAGAGACCCAGTACTTC.

The chain has TRBV12-3 or TRBV12-4 and TRBJ1-2; D is uncertain. The CDR3 has 13 amino acids. V gave up 3 bases and J gave up 4 bases, with 9 bases separating them. For the CDR3, the DNA is TGTGCCAGCAGTTTTAGACCTTCCTATGGCTACACCTTC. It encodes CASSFRPSYGYTF.